Following are 20 T cell receptor beta chains from one sample sequenced in a study of beta chain features in type 1 diabetes. cDNA synthesis used the whole RNA isolate, giving expressed TCRB sequences. Sequencing used immunoSEQ multiplex PCR; TCRdb keeps in-frame clones, though not all of them. This sample has more than 130,000 clones, with 6.9% found just once. Input material: central memory CD4+ T cells from blood. The receptors were sampled from a woman in her thirties in good health.

This clone was seen more than once but under ten times. The chain couples TRBV28 to TRBJ1-4; 9 positions match TRBD1. Germline V gives CDR1 MDHEN, CDR2 SYDVKM. V lost 5 bases and J lost 6; bases outside the gene matches: 7. The CDR3 has 15 amino acids. The chain's CDR3 is CASSPIRTGDEKLFF. For the CDR3, the DNA is TGTGCCAGCAGTCCCATACGGACAGGGGATGAAAAACTGTTTTTT.

This clone was counted a few times. The chain has TRBV6-5 and TRBJ2-4; D may be TRBD2 (6 bases). The germline V gene has CDR1 MNHEY and CDR2 SVGAGI. The CDR3 runs to 14 residues. Trimming stripped 5 bases from V and 8 bases from J, with 16 bases between. Written as DNA, the CDR3 is TGTGCCAGCAGTACAGAAACCGGGAGTCACATTCAGTACTTC. Residues: CASSTETGSHIQYF.

The J gene is TRBJ2-5, the V gene TRBV6-5; a weak D match, TRBD1 (6 bases). The germline V gene encodes CDR1 MNHEY and CDR2 SVGAGI. This CDR3 has 15 residues. V was trimmed by 8 bases and J by 2 bases, leaving 18 bases between them. CDR3 protein: CASVRGAGLQETQYF. In nucleotides, the CDR3 is TGTGCCAGCGTCAGGGGAGCAGGGCTTCAAGAGACCCAGTACTTC.

The chain couples TRBV19 to TRBJ1-1; 7 nucleotides match TRBD1. This CDR3 is built from 14 residues. CDR1 is LNHDA and CDR2 is SQIVND in the germline V gene (reference sequence). The V segment lost 7 bases and the J segment 3 bases; nucleotides outside the gene matches: 8. The CDR3 loop is CASTRQGRDTEAFF. CDR3 DNA sequence: TGTGCCAGTACCCGACAGGGTCGTGACACTGAAGCTTTCTTT.

This clone was detected a few times. The chain is built from TRBV2 and TRBJ2-5; 10 nucleotides match TRBD2. The V gene end was trimmed by 6 bases and the J gene end by 5 bases; junction bases not matched to a gene: 12. CDR1 is SNHLY and CDR2 is FYNNEI in the germline V gene. The CDR3 sequence is 16 residues long. CDR3 amino acids: CASSMKIAGGQETQYF. DNA of the CDR3: TGTGCCAGCAGCATGAAGATAGCGGGAGGCCAGGAGACCCAGTACTTC.

J is TRBJ2-6 and V is TRBV27; 8 bases agree with TRBD2. With V trimmed by 4 bases and J by 3 bases, 17 bases remained unmatched. The CDR3 consists of 20 residues. Looked up from germline, CDR1 is MNHEY and CDR2 is SMNVEV (reference sequence). CDR3 nucleotides: TGTGCCAGCAGTTCACTTGTTCGGGGGGGCTTCTCTGGTGGGGCCAACGTCCTGACTTTC. Translation gives CASSSLVRGGFSGGANVLTF.

The rearrangement uses TRBV27 and TRBJ2-5, with TRBD1 matching 7 bases. V shed 4 bases, J shed 2 bases, and the junction held 10 bases outside the gene matches. Per germline, CDR1 MNHEY and CDR2 SMNVEV (reference sequence). This CDR3 spans 16 amino acids. The CDR3 region is CASSYHLDREQETQYF. In nucleotides, the CDR3 is TGTGCCAGCAGTTACCACCTAGACAGGGAACAAGAGACCCAGTACTTC.

The CDR3 DNA is TGTGCCAGCAGCCTTGGGGGACACACAGATACGCAGTATTTT. It is translated as CASSLGGHTDTQYF. The chain uses TRBV14 and TRBJ2-3; possibly TRBD1 for D (6 bases). CDR3 size: 14 residues. Per germline, CDR1 SGHDN and CDR2 FVKESK. V was pared by 4 bases and J by 2 bases, with 10 bases between.

The sample holds a few counts of this clone. The chain combines TRBV9 with TRBJ2-6; D remains unclear. V was trimmed by 4 bases and J by 1 base, leaving 6 bases between them. This CDR3 spans 14 amino acids. CDR1 and CDR2 from the germline V gene are SGDLS and YYNGEE. In DNA, the CDR3 is TGTGCCAGCAGCCTCCGGTCTGGGGCCAACGTCCTGACTTTC. Its protein is CASSLRSGANVLTF.

The V gene is TRBV5-4, the J gene TRBJ1-1; TRBD1 aligns across 8 bases. Germline-derived CDR1 and CDR2 are SGHNT and YYREEE (reference sequence). J gave up 0 bases and V 4 bases, and 8 bases lay outside the gene matches. This CDR3 spans 16 amino acids. The CDR3 bases are TGTGCCAGCAGCCAACCCAGGACAGGGTTGAACACTGAAGCTTTCTTT. It is translated as CASSQPRTGLNTEAFF.

The rearrangement uses TRBV5-1 and TRBJ2-1, with TRBD2 matching 7 bases. CDR1 is SGHRS and CDR2 is YFSETQ in the germline V gene. The CDR3 covers 15 residues. V was clipped by 5 bases and J by 1 base; unmatched bases: 6. This chain's CDR3 is CASRWGGESYNEQFF. The CDR3 DNA reads TGCGCCAGCAGGTGGGGGGGGGAGTCCTACAATGAGCAGTTCTTC.

This clone was seen a few times. The chain recombines TRBV6-1 with TRBJ1-2; no firm D call. CDR3 length: 15 amino acids. Germline CDR1 is MNHNS and CDR2 is SASEGT. V lost 0 bases, J lost 8 bases, and 16 bases lay in between. In DNA form, the CDR3 reads TGTGCCAGCAGTGAAGCTCATGGCGGTATTGACGGCTACACCTTC. It encodes CASSEAHGGIDGYTF.

This chain connects TRBV7-9 to TRBJ2-5, with D perhaps TRBD1 (6 bases). Trimming removed 6 bases at V and 3 bases at J, with 11 bases between. CDR1 and CDR2 (germline): SEHNR, FQNEAQ (reference sequence). The CDR3 consists of 13 residues. CDR3 nucleotides: TGTGCCAGCAGGCCCCGGACAGAAGAGACCCAGTACTTC. This encodes CASRPRTEETQYF. Looking up the rest from reference TRBV7-9 and TRBJ2-5 gives the full variable domain: DTGVSQNPRHKITKRGQNVTFRCDPISEHNRLYWYRQTLGQGPEFLTYFQNEAQLEKSRLLSDRFSAERPKGSFSTLEIQRTEQGDSAMYLCASRPRTEETQYFGPGTRLLVL.

V usage is TRBV19 and J usage is TRBJ2-3; TRBD2 matches at 14 bases. With 5 bases clipped from V and 6 bases from J, the junction kept 4 bases outside the gene matches. This CDR3 has 15 residues. Germline V gene lookup returns CDR1 LNHDA and CDR2 SQIVND (reference sequence). The CDR3 bases are TGTGCCAGTAGTCCGGGACTAGCGGGAGCTGATACGCAGTATTTT. Protein product: CASSPGLAGADTQYF.

CDR3: CASGRGTATTMGEQFF. In DNA form, the CDR3 reads TGTGCCAGCGGTCGGGGGACCGCGACAACTATGGGTGAGCAGTTCTTC. V gene TRBV7-3 combines with J gene TRBJ2-1; D perhaps matches TRBD2 (6 bases). Deletions cut 8 bases from V and 9 bases from J, with 26 bases between. The germline CDR1 and CDR2 sequences are SGHTA and FQGTGA. CDR3 size: 16 residues. Variable domain in full (rest from reference TRBV7-3 and TRBJ2-1): GAGVSQTPSNKVTEKGKYVELRCDPISGHTALYWYRQSLGQGPEFLIYFQGTGAADDSGLPNDRFFAVRPEGSVSTLKIQRTERGDSAVYLCASGRGTATTMGEQFFGPGTRLTVL.

This rearrangement joins TRBV7-9 to TRBJ1-5; no clear D gene. In germline, CDR1 is SEHNR, CDR2 FQNEAQ (reference sequence). The CDR3 extends over 15 amino acids. Deletions cut 0 bases from V and 9 bases from J, with 15 bases between. The CDR3 here is CASSLASGSEGPQHF. In nucleotides, the CDR3 is TGTGCCAGCAGCTTAGCATCAGGCTCTGAAGGGCCCCAGCATTTT.

The J gene is TRBJ1-2, the V gene TRBV9; perhaps TRBD1 as D (6 bases). CDR3 length equals 15 residues. The germline V and J ends were trimmed by 0 bases and 7 bases, with 16 bases remaining between them. Germline V lookup: CDR1 SGDLS, CDR2 YYNGEE. The CDR3 DNA is TGTGCCAGCAGCGTAGAGGGACAACCAATTGGTGGCTACACCTTC. It codes for CASSVEGQPIGGYTF.

The chain links TRBV2 to TRBJ2-7, with TRBD2 matching 7 bases. V trimming: 4 bases; J trimming: 5 bases; junction bases outside the gene matches: 8. Germline CDR1 is SNHLY and CDR2 is FYNNEI. The CDR3 contains 14 residues. The CDR3, as DNA: TGTGCCAGCAGTGCCGGCGGGAGTATTCACGAGCAGTACTTC. It codes for CASSAGGSIHEQYF. The full variable domain, its missing parts supplied by reference TRBV2 and TRBJ2-7, is EPEVTQTPSHQVTQMGQEVILRCVPISNHLYFYWYRQILGQKVEFLVSFYNNEISEKSEIFDDQFSVERPDGSNFTLKIRSTKLEDSAMYFCASSAGGSIHEQYFGPGTRLTVT.

This clone has a handful of counts. This rearrangement joins TRBV14 to TRBJ2-1; 10 nucleotides line up with TRBD2. J gave up 6 bases and V 4 bases, and 9 bases lay outside the gene matches. The germline V gene has CDR1 SGHDN and CDR2 FVKESK. CDR3 length equals 16 residues. Here the CDR3 reads CASSPTAGGPRNEQFF. CDR3 coding DNA: TGTGCCAGCAGCCCTACAGCGGGAGGGCCGCGCAATGAGCAGTTCTTC.

This clone was picked up a small number of times. This chain uses TRBV6-5 with TRBJ2-4; 7 bases match TRBD1. Germline V gene sequence: CDR1 MNHEY, CDR2 SVGAGI. The V gene end was trimmed by 7 bases and the J gene end by 1 base; junction bases not matched to a gene: 4. The length of the CDR3 is 14 residues. This CDR3 is CASKGGAAKNIQYF. The CDR3 coding sequence is TGTGCCAGCAAAGGGGGCGCGGCCAAAAACATTCAGTACTTC.